A single sample gave rise to the 23 T cell receptor beta chains below, sequenced in a study of blood T cell repertoires in COVID-19. Libraries were prepared by immunoSEQ multiplex PCR; TCRdb keeps only in-frame clonotypes and omits some of them. The data show around 250,000 clones, approximately 85% seen once. Sequencing was carried out using peripheral blood. All receptors come from a man aged 50 to 60 with active or convalescent COVID-19.

The chain combines TRBV6-5 with TRBJ1-1, with D possibly TRBD1 on 5 matching bases. This CDR3 region has 15 residues. Germline values: CDR1 MNHEY, CDR2 SVGAGI. Trimming shortened V by 5 bases and J by 2 bases, and 15 bases separated the two germline ends. CDR3 in amino acids: CASSPGGIGNTEAFF. In nucleotides, the CDR3 is TGTGCCAGCAGTCCCGGGGGAATTGGAAACACTGAAGCTTTCTTT.

The chain employs TRBV7-8 and TRBJ1-1; D remains unclear. The length of the CDR3 is 15 residues. With 5 bases removed from V and 5 bases from J, the gap between germline ends came to 18 bases. Per germline, CDR1 SGHVS and CDR2 FQNEAQ. The CDR3 region has the DNA TGTGCCAGCAGCCTGCGAGGAGGGCGTAGTACTGAAGCTTTCTTT. It encodes CASSLRGGRSTEAFF.

The chain employs TRBV7-3 and TRBJ2-7, with D perhaps matching TRBD2 (6 bases). This CDR3 comprises 17 residues. Germline loops: CDR1 SGHTA, CDR2 FQGTGA. The V and J ends lost 2 bases and 2 bases respectively, with 19 bases between them. In nucleotides, the CDR3 is TGTGCCAGCAGCTTATATCGTCCCGGGACTTCTCCCTACGAGCAGTACTTC. Protein sequence: CASSLYRPGTSPYEQYF.

This clone was counted once. The V and J genes are TRBV2 and TRBJ1-1; 7 bases match TRBD1. Germline V gene sequence: CDR1 SNHLY, CDR2 FYNNEI. The J segment lost 10 bases and the V segment lost 6 bases, leaving 8 bases of the junction unmatched. The CDR3 totals 12 residues. This CDR3 is CASRRETGPAFF. The CDR3 DNA follows: TGTGCCAGCAGGAGAGAGACAGGGCCAGCTTTCTTT.

This clone showed up just a few times. The chain combines TRBV30 with TRBJ2-7; maybe TRBD1 (5 bases). In germline, CDR1 is GTSNPN, CDR2 SVGIG (reference sequence). V lost 1 base to trimming and J lost 4 bases, with 11 bases between them. The CDR3 is 13 residues long. The CDR3: CAWSDEKGYEQYF. The CDR3, as DNA: TGTGCCTGGAGTGACGAGAAGGGGTACGAGCAGTACTTC.

The J gene is TRBJ1-2, the V gene TRBV12-5; 7 bases are shared with TRBD1. CDR1 and CDR2 (germline): LGHNT, FRNRAP. J gave up 1 base and V 5 bases, and 10 bases lay outside the gene matches. This CDR3 contains 16 residues. The CDR3 bases are TGTGCTAGTGGTCCGCAGACAGGGCCTCATAACTATGGCTACACCTTC. Translated, it gives CASGPQTGPHNYGYTF.

The V and J genes are TRBV20-1 and TRBJ1-6, with D possibly matching TRBD1 (6 bases). V lost 3 bases to trimming and J lost 6 bases, with 15 bases between them. This CDR3 is built from 15 residues. Germline CDR1 DFQATT, CDR2 SNEGSKA (reference sequence). CDR3 nucleotide sequence: TGCAGTGCTAGTGGGGGGCTCCCAGGTAATTCACCCCTCCACTTT. Its protein is CSASGGLPGNSPLHF.

This clone appeared a single time. The chain recombines TRBV28 with TRBJ1-4; D is undetermined. CDR1 and CDR2 (germline): MDHEN, SYDVKM. This CDR3 has 13 residues. V was cut by 3 bases and J by 5 bases, with 7 bases left in between. The CDR3 DNA sequence: TGTGCCAGCAGTTTTAACTTGAATGAAAAACTGTTTTTT. Its protein product is CASSFNLNEKLFF.

The V and J genes are TRBV6-1 and TRBJ1-3, with D possibly matching TRBD1 (5 bases). V lost 0 bases and J lost 7, with 16 bases in between. In germline, CDR1 is MNHNS, CDR2 SASEGT. This CDR3 region has 16 residues. The CDR3 DNA is TGTGCCAGCAGTGAAGCGCTAGGGGCGGGATCGAACACCATATATTTT. Translated: CASSEALGAGSNTIYF.

The chain joins TRBV28 to TRBJ1-6, with TRBD1 matching 9 bases. The germline V gene has CDR1 MDHEN and CDR2 SYDVKM. V trimming: 6 bases; J trimming: 4 bases; junction bases outside the gene matches: 7. The length of the CDR3 is 16 residues. The CDR3 nucleotides are TGTGCCAGCAGCCGGGACAGGGACACATATAATTCACCCCTCCACTTT. This translates into CASSRDRDTYNSPLHF.

The genes are TRBV5-1 and TRBJ2-3; 9 bases are a match to TRBD1. CDR1 and CDR2 from the germline V gene are SGHRS and YFSETQ. The length of the CDR3 is 15 residues. After removal of 7 bases from V and 3 bases from J, the junction contained 9 bases not matched to a gene. The CDR3 coding sequence is TGCGCCAGCTGGTGGGGGACAGGGAAAACAGATACGCAGTATTTT. Residues: CASWWGTGKTDTQYF.

V usage is TRBV5-8 and J usage is TRBJ2-7; tentatively, D is TRBD1 (7 bases). Trimming shortened V by 2 bases and J by 6 bases, and 24 bases separated the two germline ends. Per germline, CDR1 SGHTS and CDR2 YDEGEE. The CDR3 loop spans 17 amino acids. CDR3 amino acids: CASSFSTPDRDGGEQYF. The CDR3 DNA follows: TGTGCCAGCAGCTTCTCAACGCCCGACAGGGACGGGGGCGAGCAGTACTTC.

This clone is a singleton in its sample. The genes are TRBV6-5 and TRBJ2-2; maybe TRBD2 (5 bases). Germline V gene data show CDR1 as MNHEY and CDR2 as SVGAGI. The CDR3 runs to 15 residues. V lost 2 bases and J lost 5, with 12 bases in between. The chain's CDR3 is CASSYRETGTGELFF. CDR3 bases: TGTGCCAGCAGTTACCGGGAAACGGGGACCGGGGAGCTGTTTTTT.

The J gene is TRBJ2-7, the V gene TRBV5-4, with TRBD2 identical over 10 bases. The CDR3 contains 16 residues. CDR1 and CDR2 from the germline V gene are SGHNT and YYREEE (reference sequence). The V segment lost 4 bases and the J segment 2 bases; nucleotides outside the gene matches: 9. CDR3 amino acids: CASSPGTSAYTYEQYF. CDR3 bases: TGTGCCAGCAGCCCCGGGACTAGCGCCTACACCTACGAGCAGTACTTC. The variable domain in full, completed from reference TRBV5-4 and TRBJ2-7, reads ETGVTQSPTHLIKTRGQQVTLRCSSQSGHNTVSWYQQALGQGPQFIFQYYREEENGRGNFPPRFSGLQFPNYSSELNVNALELDDSALYLCASSPGTSAYTYEQYFGPGTRLTVT.

The chain's CDR3 is CASSQAGGPSQQFF. The CDR3 DNA is TGTGCCAGCAGCCAGGCGGGAGGGCCGTCCCAGCAGTTCTTC. The rearrangement joins TRBV11-2 to TRBJ2-1, with 9 nucleotides matching TRBD2. Germline loops: CDR1 SGHAT, CDR2 FQNNGV. The CDR3 length is 14 residues. V was pared by 5 bases and J by 11 bases, with 10 bases of the junction left unmatched.

The chain carries TRBV19 and TRBJ1-4, with 10 bases identical to TRBD1. There are 13 residues in the CDR3. V was pared by 11 bases and J by 6 bases, with 6 bases of the junction left unmatched. The germline CDR1 and CDR2 sequences are LNHDA and SQIVND (reference sequence). The chain's CDR3 is CAGLDRGHEKLFF. The DNA of the CDR3 is TGTGCCGGGCTCGACAGGGGGCATGAAAAACTGTTTTTT.

This clone was observed a few times. CDR3 residues: CASSLDMGAGNEQFF. Written as DNA, the CDR3 is TGTGCCAGCAGCCTTGACATGGGGGCTGGCAATGAGCAGTTCTTC. The gene calls are TRBV28 and TRBJ2-1, with D tentatively TRBD1 (6 bases). This CDR3 has 15 amino acids. V was cut by 6 bases and J by 6 bases, with 18 bases left in between. Germline V gives CDR1 MDHEN, CDR2 SYDVKM.

This chain joins TRBV10-3 and TRBJ1-1; TRBD1 aligns across 7 bases. V was pared by 6 bases and J by 2 bases, with 12 bases of the junction left unmatched. The CDR3 covers 16 residues. CDR1 is ENHRY and CDR2 is SYGVKD in the germline V gene. The DNA for the CDR3 is TGTGCCATCAGGTCAGGGCAGGGGGGCCGTAACACTGAAGCTTTCTTT. Its protein is CAIRSGQGGRNTEAFF.

The gene calls are TRBV5-6 and TRBJ1-6; a possible D gene is TRBD1 (5 bases). V was pared by 0 bases and J by 9 bases, with 13 bases between. Germline V gene data show CDR1 as SGHDT and CDR2 as YYEEEE. CDR3 length: 15 amino acids. For the CDR3, the DNA is TGTGCCAGCAGCTTGGCGGTGGGGGGGGGTTCACCCCTCCACTTT. This gives the protein CASSLAVGGGSPLHF.

The V gene is TRBV19, the J gene TRBJ2-3, with 7 bases that match TRBD2. Looked up from germline, CDR1 is LNHDA and CDR2 is SQIVND (reference sequence). V lost 5 bases, J lost 11 bases, and 22 bases stayed unmatched. The CDR3 is 17 residues long. CDR3 bases: TGTGCCAGTAGTCACTTTGGGCTAGCGGTCGGCGGCGGTTGGCAGTATTTT. Translated: CASSHFGLAVGGGWQYF.

The chain carries TRBV5-1 and TRBJ2-6; D is ambiguous. This CDR3 has 18 residues. Trimming removed 0 bases at V and 2 bases at J, with 15 bases between. Germline CDR1 SGHRS, CDR2 YFSETQ. CDR3 in DNA: TGCGCCAGCAGCTTGGTTGTTGGAGTGGTTGCTGGGGCCAACGTCCTGACTTTC. This encodes CASSLVVGVVAGANVLTF.

The chain joins TRBV7-9 to TRBJ1-2; no clear D gene. The CDR3 has 8 amino acids. With 5 bases removed from V and 11 bases from J, the gap between germline ends came to 3 bases. Germline loops: CDR1 SEHNR, CDR2 FQNEAQ (reference sequence). The CDR3 DNA reads TGTGCCAGCAGCCCGTACACCTTC. Translating gives CASSPYTF.

The DNA for the CDR3 is TGTGCCAGCAGCTTAGGGCGGGTTCACTACACCTTC. Protein sequence: CASSLGRVHYTF. The J gene is TRBJ1-2, the V gene TRBV7-9; D is unresolved. The CDR3 totals 12 residues. Germline V gives CDR1 SEHNR, CDR2 FQNEAQ (reference sequence). Deletions cut 1 base from V and 10 bases from J, with 10 bases between.